In its sample, the clone carrying this T cell receptor beta chain was seen many times. Its antigen remains unidentified. Germline assignment: CDR1 MNHNS and CDR2 SASEGT. V gave up 5 bases and J gave up 1 base; unmatched junction bases: 5. This CDR3 comprises 14 residues. The record originates from a study of T cells in Graves' hyperthyroidism and ophthalmopathy. Study-level findings and limits: Ophthalmopathy stood apart from stable hyperthyroidism in a 13 V-J model.

It was RNA transcripts that yielded the amplified TCR beta CDR3 regions. The primer set for the first-round RT-PCR of the TCR CDR3 was HTBI. TCRdb re-derived calls from the multiplex PCR reads in MiXCR, one entry per CDR3 protein. The data contain fewer than 650,000 distinct CDR3 sequences, around 13% of them singletons. The genes are TRBV6-1 and TRBJ2-7; 7 bases are shared with TRBD1. This TCR was recovered from a woman between 35 and 50 years old with Graves' hyperthyroidism. Sequenced material: blood. The CDR3 protein is CASSFSDRSYEQYF. CDR3 sequence (DNA): TGTGCCAGCAGTTTTTCGGACAGGTCCTACGAGCAGTACTTC.